Sequencing of this T cell receptor beta chain was carried out in a study of blood T cell repertoires in COVID-19. As for the study in general: Specimens from acute and convalescent COVID-19 originated in the United States, Italy and Spain. T cells, B-cell-depleted T cells, or PBMCs provided the cDNA or gDNA that served as material.

In the original processing: Amplification of reference gene primers provided the estimated nucleated cell counts. Repertoires were generated with immunoSEQ multiplex PCR, while TCRdb's copy carries only in-frame clones and drops some. From that table come the V and J calls and clone size; the DNA was used to work out D and trimming. The table has 110,000 or so clones, 82% seen once; the top ten hold roughly 15%. Germline trimming cut 5 bases from V and 1 base from J; bases unmatched to any gene: 5. Germline V gives CDR1 KGHSH, CDR2 LQKENI. This CDR3 is 15 amino acids long. The clonotype comes from a woman aged 80 or older with acute or convalescent COVID-19. Sequenced sample: peripheral blood. The rearrangement joins TRBV18 to TRBJ1-5; 7 bases fit TRBD1. The CDR3 DNA is TGTGCCAGCTCAGTTGGACAGGACAGCAATCAGCCCCAGCATTTT. It is translated as CASSVGQDSNQPQHF.